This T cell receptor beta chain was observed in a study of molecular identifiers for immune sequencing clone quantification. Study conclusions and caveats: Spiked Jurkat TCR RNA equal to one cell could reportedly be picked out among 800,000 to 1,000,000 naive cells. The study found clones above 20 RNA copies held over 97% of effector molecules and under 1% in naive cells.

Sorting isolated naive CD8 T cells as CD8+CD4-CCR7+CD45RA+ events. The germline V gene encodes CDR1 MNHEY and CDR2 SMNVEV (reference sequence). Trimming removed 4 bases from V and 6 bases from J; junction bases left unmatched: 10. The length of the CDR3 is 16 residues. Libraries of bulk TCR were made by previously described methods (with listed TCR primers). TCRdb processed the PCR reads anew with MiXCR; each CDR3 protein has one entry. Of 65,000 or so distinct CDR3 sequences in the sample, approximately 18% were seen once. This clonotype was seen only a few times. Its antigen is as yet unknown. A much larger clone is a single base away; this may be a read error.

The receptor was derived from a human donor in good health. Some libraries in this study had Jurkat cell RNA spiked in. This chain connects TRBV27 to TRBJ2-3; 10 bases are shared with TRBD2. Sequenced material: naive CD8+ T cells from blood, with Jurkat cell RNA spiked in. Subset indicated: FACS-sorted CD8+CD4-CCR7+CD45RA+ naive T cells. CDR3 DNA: TGTGCCAGCAGTTCCCTAGCGGGAGTAGGGCCGGATACGCAGTATTTT. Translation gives CASSSLAGVGPDTQYF.